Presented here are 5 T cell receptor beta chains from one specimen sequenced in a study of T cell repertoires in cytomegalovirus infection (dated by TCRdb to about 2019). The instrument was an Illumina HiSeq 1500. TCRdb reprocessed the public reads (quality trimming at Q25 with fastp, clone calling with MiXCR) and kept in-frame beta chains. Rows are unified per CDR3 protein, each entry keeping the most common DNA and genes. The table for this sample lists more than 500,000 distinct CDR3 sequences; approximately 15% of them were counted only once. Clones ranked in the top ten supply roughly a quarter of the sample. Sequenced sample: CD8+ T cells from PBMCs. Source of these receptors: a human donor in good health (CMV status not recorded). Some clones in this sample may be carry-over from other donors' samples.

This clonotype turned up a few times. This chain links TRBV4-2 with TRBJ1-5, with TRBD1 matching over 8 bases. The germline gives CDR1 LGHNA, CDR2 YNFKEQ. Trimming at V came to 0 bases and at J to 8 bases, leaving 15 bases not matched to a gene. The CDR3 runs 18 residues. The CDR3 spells CASSQEDRTGSNIKPQHF. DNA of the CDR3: TGTGCCAGCAGCCAAGAAGATCGGACAGGGAGTAACATTAAGCCCCAGCATTTT.

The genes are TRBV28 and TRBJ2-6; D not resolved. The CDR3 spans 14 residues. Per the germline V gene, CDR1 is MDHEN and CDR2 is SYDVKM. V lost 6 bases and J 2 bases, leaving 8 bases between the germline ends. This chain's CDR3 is CASRLGTGANVLTF. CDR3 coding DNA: TGTGCCAGCAGACTGGGGACTGGGGCCAACGTCCTGACTTTC.

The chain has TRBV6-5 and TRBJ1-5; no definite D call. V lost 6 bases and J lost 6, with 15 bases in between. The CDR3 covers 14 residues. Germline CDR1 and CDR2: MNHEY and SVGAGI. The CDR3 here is CASSPRSGSQPQHF. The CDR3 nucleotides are TGTGCCAGCAGCCCTCGCTCCGGGTCTCAGCCCCAGCATTTT.

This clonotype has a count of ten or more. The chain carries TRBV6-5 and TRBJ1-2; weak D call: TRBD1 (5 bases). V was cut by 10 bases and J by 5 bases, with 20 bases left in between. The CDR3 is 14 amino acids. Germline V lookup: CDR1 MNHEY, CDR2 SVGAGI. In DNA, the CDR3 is TGTGCCACCCTATCTGGGACCTCGGCTTATGGCTACACCTTC. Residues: CATLSGTSAYGYTF.

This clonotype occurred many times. Here the CDR3 reads CASSYSGRKETQYF. The CDR3 coding sequence is TGTGCCAGCAGTTACTCCGGGAGAAAAGAGACCCAGTACTTC. The J gene is TRBJ2-5, the V gene TRBV12-3 or TRBV12-4; possibly TRBD2 for D (6 bases). The CDR3 spans 14 residues. Trimming took off 4 bases at V and 3 bases at J, with 12 bases between the two ends.